This T cell receptor (beta chain) stems from a study of lymphopenia after photon versus proton radiotherapy. Notes on this clone: Its target is not known.

Germline V gives CDR1 SGHNT, CDR2 YYREEE (reference sequence). CDR3 length equals 14 residues. Losses at the gene ends were 9 bases for V and 3 bases for J; bases not matched to a gene: 8. Study-wide points: In patients who died, overall survival fell as post-nadir TCR diversity dropped more. Post-nadir diversity loss with photons came from oligoclonal expansion, particularly CD8+ Temra cells.

TCRdb's copy holds only in-frame clones and misses some; the assay was immunoSEQ multiplex PCR. The data show roughly 12,000 clones, with around 89% seen just once and roughly 3.5% held by the top ten. The J gene is TRBJ2-3, the V gene TRBV5-4; 9 bases agree with TRBD2. The source is a man aged 60 to 75 with pancreatic cancer. The source material was peripheral blood, sampled from a patient treated with photon-based radiotherapy. The CDR3 DNA reads as TGTGCCACCCAGCGGGGGGACGGGACAGATACGCAGTATTTT. Its protein product is CATQRGDGTDTQYF.